What follows are 20 T cell receptor beta chains derived from one specimen sequenced in a study of control samples from healthy donors and cancer patients. Repertoires were generated with immunoSEQ multiplex PCR, while TCRdb's copy carries only in-frame clones and drops some. The sample lists some 130,000 clones; roughly 91% were seen once. The specimen was PBMCs. All receptors derive from a man in his fifties with head and neck cancer.

The chain carries TRBV5-4 and TRBJ2-5; D is ambiguous. CDR1 is SGHNT and CDR2 is YYREEE in the germline V gene (reference sequence). The V and J ends lost 1 base and 1 base respectively, with 11 bases between them. The CDR3 is 15 residues long. CDR3 amino acids: CASSLPSTRQETQYF. The DNA for the CDR3 is TGTGCCAGCAGCTTGCCCTCGACCCGCCAAGAGACCCAGTACTTC.

The chain recombines TRBV18 with TRBJ1-2, with D perhaps matching TRBD1 (6 bases). Deletions cut 3 bases from V and 0 bases from J, with 11 bases between. Germline-derived CDR1 and CDR2 are KGHSH and LQKENI. There are 15 residues in the CDR3. CDR3 sequence reads: CASSPDRITNYGYTF. CDR3 sequence (DNA): TGTGCCAGCTCACCGGACAGAATCACTAACTATGGCTACACCTTC.

The chain combines TRBV6-2 or TRBV6-3 with TRBJ1-5; 7 bases agree with TRBD1. The ends lost 4 bases at V and 3 bases at J; junction bases unmatched: 6. The CDR3 loop spans 15 amino acids. Germline lookup yields CDR1 MNHEY and CDR2 SVGEGT. This CDR3 reads CASSFTGTVNQPQHF. CDR3 nucleotides: TGTGCCAGCAGTTTCACTGGGACAGTCAATCAGCCCCAGCATTTT.

V and J are TRBV7-3 and TRBJ2-3, with D uncertain. The ends were cut back, 3 bases at V and 3 bases at J, with 10 bases in the middle. Germline assignment: CDR1 SGHTA and CDR2 FQGTGA. This CDR3 has 14 amino acids. CDR3 protein: CASSLAQGTDTQYF. CDR3 nucleotide sequence: TGTGCCAGCAGCTTGGCCCAAGGGACAGATACGCAGTATTTT.

The chain joins TRBV3-1 (or the pseudogene TRBV3-2) to TRBJ2-2; TRBD2 matches 13 bases. The CDR3 length is 19 residues. Per germline, CDR1 LGHDT and CDR2 YNNKEL (reference sequence). V shed 0 bases, J shed 0 bases, and the junction held 4 bases outside the gene matches. CDR3 bases: TGTGCCAGCAGCCAAGATCCGGGACTAGCGGGGACGAACACCGGGGAGCTGTTTTTT. Translated, it gives CASSQDPGLAGTNTGELFF.

The chain combines TRBV29-1 with TRBJ2-2, with 8 positions matching TRBD2. The CDR3 sequence is 15 residues long. Per germline, CDR1 SQVTM and CDR2 ANQGSEA. V shed 4 bases, J shed 7 bases, and the junction held 11 bases outside the gene matches. CDR3 in DNA: TGCAGCGTTGCTAGGGGTCTAGCGGGTGGCGGGGAGCTGTTTTTT. Translating it yields CSVARGLAGGGELFF.

The chain recombines TRBV5-1 with TRBJ1-4; 7 nucleotides line up with TRBD1. V lost 0 bases to trimming and J lost 7 bases; unmatched junction nucleotides: 3. Germline assignment: CDR1 SGHRS and CDR2 YFSETQ. The CDR3 loop spans 14 amino acids. The CDR3 here is CASSLGRGLEKLFF. The CDR3 DNA reads as TGCGCCAGCAGCTTGGGGAGGGGGCTTGAAAAACTGTTTTTT.

The rearrangement uses TRBV19 and TRBJ1-1; D is unclear. The germline gives CDR1 LNHDA, CDR2 SQIVND (reference sequence). CDR3 size: 15 residues. Trimming removed 2 bases at V and 4 bases at J, with 14 bases between. CDR3 bases: TGTGCCAGTAGTATACCTCAAGGGTCGGGCACTGAAGCTTTCTTT. This sequence encodes CASSIPQGSGTEAFF.

CDR3 sequence: CASSQDLAARQPQHF. CDR3 coding DNA: TGCGCCAGCAGCCAAGATCTGGCAGCGCGTCAGCCCCAGCATTTT. The chain employs TRBV4-1 and TRBJ1-5; D not certain. CDR3 size: 15 residues. The V end was cut by 0 bases, the J end by 6 bases, with 12 bases between. Germline values: CDR1 MGHRA, CDR2 YSYEKL.

This clone was detected only once. The chain links TRBV6-5 to TRBJ1-1, with D unresolved. In germline, CDR1 is MNHEY, CDR2 SVGAGI. This CDR3 is 11 amino acids long. Trimming shortened V by 8 bases and J by 4 bases, and 8 bases separated the two germline ends. The CDR3 region has the DNA TGTGCCAGCCGAGTGGGCACTGAAGCTTTCTTT. Its protein is CASRVGTEAFF.

This chain joins TRBV6-2 or TRBV6-3 and TRBJ1-1, with no clear D. Looked up from germline, CDR1 is MNHEY and CDR2 is SVGEGT. The CDR3 is 17 residues long. V shed 2 bases and J shed 6 bases, with 22 bases lying between them. This CDR3 reads CASSYQTWATGVPEAFF. The CDR3 DNA reads as TGTGCCAGCAGTTACCAAACCTGGGCCACGGGAGTCCCTGAAGCTTTCTTT.

This clone was recorded only once. The chain recombines TRBV7-8 with TRBJ1-6; 8 bases fit TRBD1. The germline V gene encodes CDR1 SGHVS and CDR2 FQNEAQ. J lost 12 bases, V lost 4 bases, and 20 bases had no gene match. The CDR3 runs to 18 residues. CDR3 in DNA: TGTGCCAGCAGCTCCTATCGGACAGGGTATAATACCAGACAACCCCTCCACTTT. Its protein product is CASSSYRTGYNTRQPLHF.

This clone was counted once. V and J are TRBV28 and TRBJ2-7, with 8 bases lining up with TRBD1. V was clipped by 5 bases and J by 2 bases; unmatched bases: 8. Germline-derived CDR1 and CDR2 are MDHEN and SYDVKM. This CDR3 region has 15 residues. CDR3 amino acids: CASSLRTGKAYEQYF. CDR3 DNA sequence: TGTGCCAGCAGTCTTAGGACAGGGAAGGCCTACGAGCAGTACTTC.

The chain joins TRBV30 to TRBJ1-2, with D possibly matching TRBD1 (6 bases). CDR3 size: 13 residues. Germline CDR1 and CDR2: GTSNPN and SVGIG (reference sequence). V lost 5 bases and J 5 bases, leaving 15 bases between the germline ends. The CDR3, as DNA: TGTGCCTGGGAACAGGGCTTAGGTTATGGCTACACCTTC. Protein product: CAWEQGLGYGYTF.

V and J are TRBV9 and TRBJ1-1, with TRBD1 matching 7 bases. V trimming: 4 bases; J trimming: 6 bases; junction bases outside the gene matches: 12. The CDR3 length is 15 residues. Per germline, CDR1 SGDLS and CDR2 YYNGEE. CDR3 nucleotides: TGTGCCAGCAGCCCGCCTGGCGGGGGGACAGCTGAAGCTTTCTTT. It specifies CASSPPGGGTAEAFF.

The rearrangement uses TRBV5-1 and TRBJ1-4, with a tentative D call TRBD1 (5 bases). In germline, CDR1 is SGHRS, CDR2 YFSETQ. Trimming took 4 bases from V and 5 from J, leaving 15 bases between them. This CDR3 comprises 15 residues. DNA of the CDR3: TGCGCCAGCAGCCTCTTGACAGCCTCGAATGAAAAACTGTTTTTT. Its translation: CASSLLTASNEKLFF.

The chain has TRBV7-2 and TRBJ2-3; the match to TRBD2 covers 13 bases. With 5 bases clipped from V and 6 bases from J, the junction kept 2 bases outside the gene matches. CDR1 is SGHTA and CDR2 is FQGNSA in the germline V gene. There are 14 residues in the CDR3. CDR3 residues: CASSRTSGSDTQYF. The CDR3 coding sequence is TGTGCCAGCAGCCGGACTAGCGGGAGTGATACGCAGTATTTT.

This clone was recorded a few times. The V gene is TRBV5-1, the J gene TRBJ1-3; D might be TRBD1 (6 bases). V was clipped by 0 bases and J by 2 bases, with 21 bases between them. CDR3 length equals 19 residues. CDR1 and CDR2 (germline): SGHRS, YFSETQ. The DNA for the CDR3 is TGCGCCAGCAGCTTGGAAGGGCTATTCGGAGCAGGGGCTGGAAACACCATATATTTT. Residues: CASSLEGLFGAGAGNTIYF.

The gene calls are TRBV7-9 and TRBJ2-3, with D unclear. The CDR3 runs to 14 residues. The germline V and J ends were trimmed by 1 base and 4 bases, with 9 bases remaining between them. The germline CDR1 and CDR2 sequences are SEHNR and FQNEAQ (reference sequence). For the CDR3, the DNA is TGTGCCAGCAGCTTAGGAGGCGGATCAGATACGCAGTATTTT. It is translated as CASSLGGGSDTQYF.

This clone was detected only once. The chain recombines TRBV7-9 with TRBJ2-7, with D uncertain. CDR1 is SEHNR, CDR2 FQNEAQ, per germline (reference sequence). Trimming stripped 9 bases from V and 5 bases from J, with 11 bases between. CDR3 length: 11 amino acids. CDR3 protein: CASNDGNEQYF. DNA for the CDR3: TGTGCCAGTAACGACGGCAACGAGCAGTACTTC.